This T cell receptor beta chain comes out of a study of blood T cell repertoires in COVID-19. V lost 6 bases to trimming and J lost 1 base, with 9 bases between them. Germline loops: CDR1 KGHSH, CDR2 LQKENI. The CDR3 is 13 residues long. The table came from immunoSEQ multiplex PCR; TCRdb's copy has only in-frame clones and leaves some out. This table holds about 230,000 clones, 88% found once. This sequence joins TRBV18 and TRBJ2-5; tentative D call: TRBD2 (5 bases). The specimen was PBMCs or T cells enriched from blood (not recorded which). This TCR derives from a woman between 35 and 50 years old with acute COVID-19. CDR3 in amino acids: CASSSGGQETQYF. The CDR3 DNA is TGTGCCAGCTCGAGCGGCGGCCAAGAGACCCAGTACTTC.